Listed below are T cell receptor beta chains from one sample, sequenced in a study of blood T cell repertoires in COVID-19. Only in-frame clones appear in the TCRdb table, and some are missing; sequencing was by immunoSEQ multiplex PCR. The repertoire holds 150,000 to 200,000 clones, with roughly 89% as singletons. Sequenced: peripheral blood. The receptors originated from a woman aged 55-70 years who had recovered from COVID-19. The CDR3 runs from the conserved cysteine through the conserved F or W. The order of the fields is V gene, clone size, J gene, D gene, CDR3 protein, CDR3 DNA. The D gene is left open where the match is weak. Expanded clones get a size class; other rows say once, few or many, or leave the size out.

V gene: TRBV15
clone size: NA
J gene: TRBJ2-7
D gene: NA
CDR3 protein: CATSRGVGASSYEQYF
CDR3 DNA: TGTGCCACCAGCAGAGGTGTGGGGGCGAGCTCCTACGAGCAGTACTTC

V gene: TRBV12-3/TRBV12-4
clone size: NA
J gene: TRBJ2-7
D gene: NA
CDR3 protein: CASSEAPGYEQYF
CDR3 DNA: TGTGCCAGCAGCGAAGCGCCCGGCTACGAGCAGTACTTC

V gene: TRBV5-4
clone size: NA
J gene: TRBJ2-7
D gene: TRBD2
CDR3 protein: CASSLDSGAAYEQYF
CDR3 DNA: TGTGCCAGCAGCTTGGATAGCGGGGCTGCCTACGAGCAGTACTTC

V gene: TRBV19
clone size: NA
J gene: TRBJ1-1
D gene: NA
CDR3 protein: CASRSRGGTEAFF
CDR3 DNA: TGTGCCAGTAGGAGTCGGGGAGGCACTGAAGCTTTCTTT

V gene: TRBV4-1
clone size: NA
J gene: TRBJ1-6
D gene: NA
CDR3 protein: CASRPGGGGNSPLHF
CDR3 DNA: TGCGCCAGCAGACCGGGGGGGGGCGGCAATTCACCCCTCCACTTT

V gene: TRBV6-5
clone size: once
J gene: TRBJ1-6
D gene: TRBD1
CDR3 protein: CASRTGVLTSPLHF
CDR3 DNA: TGTGCCAGCAGAACAGGGGTGTTGACTTCACCCCTCCACTTT

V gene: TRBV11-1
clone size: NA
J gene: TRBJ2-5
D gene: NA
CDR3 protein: CASSSWSRETQYF
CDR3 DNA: TGTGCCAGCAGCTCCTGGTCCAGGGAGACCCAGTACTTC

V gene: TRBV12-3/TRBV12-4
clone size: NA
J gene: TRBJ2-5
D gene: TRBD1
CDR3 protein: CASSPGTGETQYF
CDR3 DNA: TGTGCCAGCAGTCCGGGGACAGGGGAGACCCAGTACTTC

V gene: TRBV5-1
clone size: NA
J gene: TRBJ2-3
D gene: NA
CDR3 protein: CASSSLPTDTQYF
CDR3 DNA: TGCGCCAGCAGCTCCCTCCCCACAGATACGCAGTATTTT

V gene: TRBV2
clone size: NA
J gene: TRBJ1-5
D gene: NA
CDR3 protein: CASSPTGTPRQPQHF
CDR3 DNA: TGTGCCAGCAGCCCGACCGGGACACCGCGACAGCCCCAGCATTTT

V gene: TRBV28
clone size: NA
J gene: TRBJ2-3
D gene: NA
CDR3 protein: CASSLSGTTDTQYF
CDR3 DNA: TGTGCCAGCAGTTTATCCGGGACAACAGATACGCAGTATTTT

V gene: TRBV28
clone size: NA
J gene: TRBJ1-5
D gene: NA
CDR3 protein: CASILTGGGTNQPQHF
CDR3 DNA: TGTGCCAGCATATTGACGGGCGGGGGGACCAATCAGCCCCAGCATTTT

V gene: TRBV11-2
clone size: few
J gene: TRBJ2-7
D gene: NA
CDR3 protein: CASSATLEQYF
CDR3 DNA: TGTGCCAGCAGCGCCACTTTGGAGCAGTACTTC

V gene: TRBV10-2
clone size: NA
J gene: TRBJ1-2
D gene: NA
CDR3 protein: CASSEPGEGYTF
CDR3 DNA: TGCGCCAGCAGTGAACCGGGGGAGGGCTACACCTTC

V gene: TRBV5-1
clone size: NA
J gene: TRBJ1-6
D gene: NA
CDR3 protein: CASSFTWWSNSPLHF
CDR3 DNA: TGCGCCAGCAGCTTCACTTGGTGGAGCAATTCACCCCTCCACTTT

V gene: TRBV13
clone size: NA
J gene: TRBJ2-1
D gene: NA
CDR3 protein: CASSRNRYNEQFF
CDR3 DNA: TGTGCCAGCAGCCGAAACCGGTACAATGAGCAGTTCTTC

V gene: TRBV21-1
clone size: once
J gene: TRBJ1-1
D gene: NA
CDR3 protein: CASSHSGDANTEAFF
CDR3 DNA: TGTGCCAGCAGCCATTCAGGGGACGCGAACACTGAAGCTTTCTTT

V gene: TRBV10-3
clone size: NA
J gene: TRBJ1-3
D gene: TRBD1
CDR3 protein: CAIKARDRSFGNTIYF
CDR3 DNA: TGTGCCATCAAGGCCCGGGACAGGTCGTTTGGAAACACCATATATTTT

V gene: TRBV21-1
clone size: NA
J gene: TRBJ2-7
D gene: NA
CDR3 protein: CASSRNTQPRTFSIYEQYF
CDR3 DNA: TGTGCCAGCAGCAGGAATACTCAACCTCGGACATTTAGTATTTACGAGCAGTACTTC

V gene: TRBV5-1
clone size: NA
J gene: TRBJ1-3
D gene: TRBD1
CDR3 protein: CASSLAGQKFGNTIYF
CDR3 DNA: TGCGCCAGCAGCTTGGCGGGACAGAAATTCGGAAACACCATATATTTT

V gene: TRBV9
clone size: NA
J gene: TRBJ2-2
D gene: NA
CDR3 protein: CASSVRQYTGELFF
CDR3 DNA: TGTGCCAGCAGCGTGCGACAGTACACCGGGGAGCTGTTTTTT

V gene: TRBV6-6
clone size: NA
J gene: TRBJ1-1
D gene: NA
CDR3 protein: CASSSPQNPGGAEAFF
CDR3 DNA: TGTGCCAGCAGTTCCCCGCAGAACCCCGGCGGGGCTGAAGCTTTCTTT

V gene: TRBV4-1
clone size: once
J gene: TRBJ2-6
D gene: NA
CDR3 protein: CASSQVTGNSGANVLTF
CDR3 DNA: TGCGCCAGCAGCCAAGTTACGGGAAACTCTGGGGCCAACGTCCTGACTTTC

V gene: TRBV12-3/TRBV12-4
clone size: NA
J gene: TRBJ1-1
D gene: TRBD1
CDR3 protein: CASRRQGATEAFF
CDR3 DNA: TGTGCCAGCAGAAGACAGGGGGCCACTGAAGCTTTCTTT

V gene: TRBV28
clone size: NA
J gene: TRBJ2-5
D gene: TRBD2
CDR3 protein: CASSSRTSGALQETQYF
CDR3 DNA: TGTGCCAGCAGTTCGAGGACTAGCGGGGCTCTCCAAGAGACCCAGTACTTC

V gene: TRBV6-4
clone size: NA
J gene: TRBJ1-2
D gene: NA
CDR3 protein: CASSEGAGSGYTF
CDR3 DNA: TGTGCCAGCAGTGAAGGGGCGGGATCCGGCTACACCTTC

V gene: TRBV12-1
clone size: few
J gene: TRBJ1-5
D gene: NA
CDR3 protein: CASSPQIGQGGQPQHF
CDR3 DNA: TGTGCCAGCAGCCCCCAAATCGGACAGGGGGGGCAGCCCCAGCATTTT

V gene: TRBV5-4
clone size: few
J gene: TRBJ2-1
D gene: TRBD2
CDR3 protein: CASSLSGASSYNEQFF
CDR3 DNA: TGTGCCAGCAGCTTGAGCGGGGCGAGCTCCTACAATGAGCAGTTCTTC

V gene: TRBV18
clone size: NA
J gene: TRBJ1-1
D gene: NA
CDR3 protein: CASSPQEAGEGTEAFF
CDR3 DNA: TGTGCCAGCTCACCACAGGAGGCGGGAGAAGGCACTGAAGCTTTCTTT

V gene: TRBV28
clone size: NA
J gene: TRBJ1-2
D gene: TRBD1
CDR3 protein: CASSLFRQGNGYTF
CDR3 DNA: TGTGCCAGCAGTTTATTTCGACAGGGCAATGGCTACACCTTC

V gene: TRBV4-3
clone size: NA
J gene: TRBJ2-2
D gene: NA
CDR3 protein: CASSQEGGRTGELFF
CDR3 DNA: TGCGCCAGCAGCCAAGAAGGGGGAAGGACCGGGGAGCTGTTTTTT

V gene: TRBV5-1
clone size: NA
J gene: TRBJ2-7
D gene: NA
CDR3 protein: CASSLQAGTYEQYF
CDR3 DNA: TGCGCCAGCAGCTTACAGGCAGGAACCTACGAGCAGTACTTC

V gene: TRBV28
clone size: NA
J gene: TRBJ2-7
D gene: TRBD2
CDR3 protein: CASRLAGSSFYEQYF
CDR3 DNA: TGTGCCAGCAGGCTAGCGGGGTCTTCTTTCTACGAGCAGTACTTC